This TCR beta chain is drawn from a study of T cell changes during pregnancy in multiple sclerosis. Profiling relied on immunoSEQ multiplex PCR, and the TCRdb table lists in-frame clones only, not all of them. This sample yields about 84,000 clones, of which 94% are seen a single time; approximately 0.92% belongs to the top ten. Germline CDR1 is MNHNY and CDR2 is SVGAGI (reference sequence). The V end was cut by 6 bases, the J end by 3 bases, with 12 bases between. This CDR3 comprises 13 residues. The source was peripheral blood, collected in the second trimester of pregnancy. This receptor was obtained from a female donor in good health, enrolled as a control in a pregnancy study. The rearrangement joins TRBV6-6 to TRBJ2-7; tentatively, D is TRBD1 (6 bases). Here the CDR3 reads CASSSGQFYEQYF. DNA of the CDR3: TGTGCCAGCAGCTCCGGACAGTTCTACGAGCAGTACTTC.